This is a list of T cell receptor beta chains from one sample in a study of CD8 T cells in ankylosing spondylitis. TCRdb ran MiXCR on the 5' RACE reads and lists one entry per CDR3 protein. The data contain just over 350,000 distinct CDR3 sequences, roughly 20% of them singletons. Sequenced input: blood, either unsorted or a sorted T cell fraction (not recorded which). Receptors originate from a male donor with ankylosing spondylitis or in good health (not recorded which). Both conserved end residues are part of each CDR3. The D gene is left open where the match is weak. Clone size is not always given. Where it is, it says once, few, many or a class for expanded clones.

CASSATGGNSQYF	TGTGCCAGCAGCGCCACAGGGGGGAATAGCCAGTACTTC	TRBJ2-5	few	TRBV9	TRBD1
CASSPRLAGEADTQYF	TGCGCCAGCAGCCCACGACTAGCGGGGGAGGCAGATACGCAGTATTTT	TRBJ2-3	NA	TRBV4-1	TRBD2
CSAPIRDSQETQYF	TGCAGTGCCCCAATCCGGGACAGCCAAGAGACCCAGTACTTC	TRBJ2-5	NA	TRBV20-1	TRBD1
CASSLWGTGGQNEQFF	TGTGCCAGCAGCTTATGGGGGACAGGGGGCCAGAATGAGCAGTTCTTC	TRBJ2-1	NA	TRBV7-2	TRBD1
CASSRTSGTYNEQFF	TGTGCCAGCAGCCGGACTAGCGGAACCTACAATGAGCAGTTCTTC	TRBJ2-1	few	TRBV11-1	TRBD2
CASRQGTEAFF	TGTGCCAGCAGACAGGGGACTGAAGCTTTCTTT	TRBJ1-1	few	TRBV6-1	TRBD1
CASSPTVYGYTF	TGTGCCAGCAGTCCGACGGTCTATGGCTACACCTTC	TRBJ1-2	many	TRBV12-3/TRBV12-4	NA
CASIPPASNTGELFF	TGTGCCAGCATCCCCCCGGCCTCGAACACCGGGGAGCTGTTTTTT	TRBJ2-2	NA	TRBV7-9	NA
CASSLSPSGGGPGYTF	TGTGCCAGCAGTTTATCACCCTCTGGGGGCGGGCCGGGCTACACCTTC	TRBJ1-2	NA	TRBV12-3/TRBV12-4	NA
CSASPPANLYGYTF	TGCAGTGCTAGTCCCCCGGCCAACCTTTATGGCTACACCTTC	TRBJ1-2	NA	TRBV20-1	NA
CSVDEGIGLAFF	TGCAGCGTTGATGAGGGTATAGGGCTGGCTTTCTTT	TRBJ1-1	few	TRBV29-1	NA
CASSPVRSSTDTQYF	TGTGCCAGCAGTCCGGTACGGTCAAGCACAGATACGCAGTATTTT	TRBJ2-3	NA	TRBV12-3/TRBV12-4	NA
CASSLGQGKGTDTQYF	TGTGCCAGCAGCTTAGGACAGGGTAAAGGAACAGATACGCAGTATTTT	TRBJ2-3	few	TRBV7-8	TRBD1
CASSSLPDRAADTQYF	TGCGCCAGCAGCTCCCTACCTGACAGGGCAGCAGATACGCAGTATTTT	TRBJ2-3	NA	TRBV5-1	TRBD1
CSADREPYSEQFF	TGCAGTGCTGACAGGGAACCCTACAGTGAGCAGTTCTTC	TRBJ2-1	NA	TRBV20-1	TRBD1
CATSDRNWRGSSYNEQFF	TGTGCCACCAGTGATCGGAATTGGCGGGGAAGCTCCTACAATGAGCAGTTCTTC	TRBJ2-1	once	TRBV24-1	NA
CASSAVAGADTEAFF	TGTGCCAGCAGCGCCGTCGCGGGCGCGGACACTGAAGCTTTCTTT	TRBJ1-1	NA	TRBV9	NA
CSARSGSRGESYEQYF	TGCAGTGCTAGGTCAGGGAGTAGGGGCGAATCCTACGAGCAGTACTTC	TRBJ2-7	few	TRBV20-1	NA
CASSFGGWGTDTQYF	TGTGCCAGCAGTTTTGGGGGATGGGGCACAGATACGCAGTATTTT	TRBJ2-3	NA	TRBV12-3/TRBV12-4	NA
CSARDPDGSYEQYF	TGCAGTGCTAGAGATCCAGACGGGTCCTACGAGCAGTACTTC	TRBJ2-7	NA	TRBV20-1	NA
CASSPEMGYNEQFF	TGTGCCAGCAGTCCGGAGATGGGGTACAATGAGCAGTTCTTC	TRBJ2-1	NA	TRBV27	NA
CASRLPGGSEKLFF	TGTGCCAGCAGACTCCCCGGGGGGAGTGAAAAACTGTTTTTT	TRBJ1-4	NA	TRBV2	NA
CASSSQGIYNEQFF	TGTGCCAGCAGTTCCCAGGGGATATACAATGAGCAGTTCTTC	TRBJ2-1	many	TRBV12-3/TRBV12-4	NA
CASSSPSVTYNEQFF	TGCGCCAGCAGCAGCCCTAGCGTTACCTACAATGAGCAGTTCTTC	TRBJ2-1	NA	TRBV5-1	NA
CASSLDRGLGQETQYF	TGTGCCAGCAGCCTCGACAGGGGACTGGGTCAAGAGACCCAGTACTTC	TRBJ2-5	once	TRBV27	TRBD1
CASSLYSGREAFF	TGTGCCAGCAGCTTGTACTCGGGGCGAGAAGCTTTCTTT	TRBJ1-1	NA	TRBV5-7	NA
CASSPPQDRTEQYF	TGTGCCAGCTCACCACCCCAGGACAGGACCGAGCAGTACTTC	TRBJ2-7	few	TRBV18	TRBD1
CASSWAVNNSPLHF	TGTGCCAGCAGTTGGGCAGTAAATAATTCACCCCTCCACTTT	TRBJ1-6	few	TRBV25-1	NA
CASSPAPTTGVRGDTQYF	TGTGCCAGCAGTCCCGCCCCCACGACAGGGGTGAGGGGAGATACGCAGTATTTT	TRBJ2-3	NA	TRBV12-3/TRBV12-4	TRBD1
CASSPDRVSAKNIQYF	TGTGCCAGCTCACCAGACAGGGTTTCGGCCAAAAACATTCAGTACTTC	TRBJ2-4	NA	TRBV18	TRBD1
CASSPIDAEAFF	TGTGCCAGCTCACCAATTGATGCTGAAGCTTTCTTT	TRBJ1-1	NA	TRBV18	NA
CSAREDRVYEQYF	TGCAGTGCTAGAGAGGACAGGGTTTACGAGCAGTACTTC	TRBJ2-7	many	TRBV20-1	TRBD1
CASSAMGSRSYEQYF	TGTGCCAGCAGCGCAATGGGTTCGAGATCCTACGAGCAGTACTTC	TRBJ2-7	few	TRBV9	NA
CASSYPRDSIRRRQYF	TGTGCCAGCAGTTACCCCCGGGACAGTATTAGACGGCGGCAGTACTTC	TRBJ2-7	few	TRBV6-5	TRBD1
CASSLVSGDRGTDTQYF	TGCGCCAGCAGCTTGGTATCGGGAGATCGGGGCACAGATACGCAGTATTTT	TRBJ2-3	once	TRBV5-1	NA
CATSMDRGLYEQYF	TGTGCCACCAGCATGGACAGGGGACTCTACGAGCAGTACTTC	TRBJ2-7	few	TRBV15	TRBD1
CASSLERTGELETQYF	TGCGCCAGCAGCTTGGAACGGACAGGGGAGCTAGAGACCCAGTACTTC	TRBJ2-5	NA	TRBV5-1	TRBD1
CASSFGGSGFTEAFF	TGTGCCAGCAGTTTTGGCGGGTCGGGGTTCACTGAAGCTTTCTTT	TRBJ1-1	few	TRBV12-3/TRBV12-4	NA
CASSFRTGGAEQYF	TGTGCCAGCAGTTTCCGCACAGGGGGCGCCGAGCAGTACTTC	TRBJ2-7	NA	TRBV28	TRBD1
CASSLTHTAYF	TGTGCCAGCAGTTTAACCCATACGGCGTATTTT	TRBJ2-3	NA	TRBV28	NA
CASRRAESAETQYF	TGTGCCAGCAGGCGAGCGGAAAGCGCGGAGACCCAGTACTTC	TRBJ2-5	few	TRBV12-3/TRBV12-4	NA
CAISESDRFYEQYF	TGTGCCATCAGTGAGTCTGACAGATTCTACGAGCAGTACTTC	TRBJ2-7	many	TRBV10-3	NA
CASSLRTGGVSSGANVLTF	TGTGCCAGCAGCTTAAGAACGGGCGGGGTCAGCTCTGGGGCCAACGTCCTGACTTTC	TRBJ2-6	NA	TRBV13	NA
CAWRSYQETQYF	TGTGCCTGGAGGTCGTACCAAGAGACCCAGTACTTC	TRBJ2-5	few	TRBV30	NA